This TCR beta chain was recovered during a study of T-cell memory formation after mild COVID-19. Overall study: In these data, TCR clusters were largely donor specific. Findings and limits, study-wide: Cross-reactive memory apparently joined, as some responding clones appeared in pre-infection memory.

As concerns this clonotype: No antigen is known for it.

5'RACE with constant-segment primers yielded barcoded, UMI-tagged TCR alpha and TCR beta cDNA libraries. TCRdb independently ran MiXCR on the 5' RACE reads; one entry per CDR3 protein. The sample carries some 330,000 distinct CDR3 sequences, 20% to 25% recorded once. The TCR comes from an adult woman who had mild COVID-19 (a few samples of this study predate the infection). Cell type and time point are not known. Material: PBMCs or a T cell subset sorted from them (not recorded which).

For the CDR3, the DNA is TGCAGTGCTAGAGATCTTTACGGGGCCGAGCAGTTCTTC. It translates to CSARDLYGAEQFF. V and J are TRBV20-1 and TRBJ2-1; D may be TRBD1 or TRBD2 (5 bases each). The V gene's germline CDR1 is DFQATT and CDR2 SNEGSKA (reference sequence). V was cut by 0 bases and J by 10 bases, with 13 bases left in between. The CDR3 loop spans 13 amino acids.